This record concerns one T cell receptor beta chain sequence. Its ends do not fully match the called genes, so a read error is possible. The entry originates in a study of OX40 agonist ivuxolimab in advanced cancers. Measured with immunoSEQ multiplex PCR; TCRdb has only the in-frame clones, and not every one. The sample carries roughly 25,000 clones, approximately 77% recorded once. Autoimmune disease history or systemic immunosuppression excluded patients. Looked up from germline, CDR1 is SGHTA and CDR2 is FQGNSA. The CDR3 is 14 residues long. The source of this sequence is an adult with an advanced solid tumor such as melanoma, head and neck, liver or kidney cancer. The chain carries TRBV7-2 and TRBJ1-1, with D unresolved. The sequencing used CD4+ or CD8+ T cells sorted from blood, collected in a trial of the OX40 agonist ivuxolimab. The CDR3 DNA is TGTGCCGGCAGCTTAGCTGCGGGGAACACTGAAGCTTTCTTT. Translation: CAGSLAAGNTEAFF.